This T cell receptor beta chain appears in the sequencing data of a study of T cell responses to AZD1222 COVID-19 vaccine. Method: immunoSEQ multiplex PCR; TCRdb's copy keeps in-frame clones and lacks some. This sample has under 200,000 clones; 85% to 95% occur once, and the top ten carry 3.6%. The CDR3 consists of 15 residues. Trimming removed 7 bases from V and 3 bases from J; junction bases left unmatched: 9. Germline values: CDR1 ENHRY, CDR2 SYGVKD. This clone has more than one count but fewer than ten. The starting material was peripheral blood, obtained 28 days after the second dose of the MenACWY control vaccine. This receptor was taken from an adult who received the MenACWY meningococcal vaccine as a control. The rearrangement uses TRBV10-3 and TRBJ2-3; 8 bases match TRBD2. In DNA form, the CDR3 reads TGTGCCATCACTGGGGCGCGGGGGGAAACAGATACGCAGTATTTT. The encoded protein is CAITGARGETDTQYF.